This TCR beta chain was sequenced during a study of neurological immune-mediated disorders. Sequencing runs each yielded over 170 million TCR-beta sequences from 15-18 subjects. TCRdb re-called the 5' RACE reads through MiXCR, storing one row per CDR3 protein. The sample has roughly 50,000 distinct CDR3 sequences; 12% are singletons. The CDR3 has 14 amino acids. General study findings and limits: HTLV-1-associated myelopathy displayed the greatest TCR clonal expansion, and multiple sclerosis exhibited the smallest, lower than that of healthy controls. Expanded clones shared no CDR3 amino acid sequences across subjects, suggesting private repertoires in all groups.

As to this clonotype: Its target is unknown.

The time point here: longitudinal time-point 3. PBMCs stored at -80 C, numbering 2 million, were the origin of the unsorted libraries. This TCR derives from a male donor with HTLV-1-associated myelopathy (HAM/TSP). Sequenced: PBMCs. The rearrangement links TRBV12-2 to TRBJ1-4. TRBV12-2 is labeled a pseudogene. The CDR3 sequence: CASRLGSENEKLFF. CDR3 nucleotide sequence: TGTGCAAGTCGCTTAGGTAGTGAGAATGAAAAACTGTTTTTT.